The entry below gives a single T cell receptor (beta chain) sequence along with its context. The data derive from a study of blood T cell repertoires in COVID-19. Across the whole study: Samples representing acute and convalescent COVID-19 were sourced from the United States, Italy and Spain. T cells, B-cell-depleted T cells, or PBMCs provided the cDNA or gDNA that served as material.

As processed by the authors: Amplifying reference gene primers gave estimates of nucleated cell counts. Using immunoSEQ multiplex PCR, the repertoire was profiled, and TCRdb retains in-frame clones only, with some absent. V, J and clone size derive from that table, while D and trimming were established from the DNA sequence. Of fewer than 150,000 clones in the sample, about 88% are singletons; the top ten hold about 10%. Source material: peripheral blood. The source is a middle-aged man with active or convalescent COVID-19.

Here the CDR3 reads CASSLPGLGIYNEQFF. CDR3 DNA sequence: TGTGCCAGCAGTCTACCGGGACTAGGTATTTACAATGAGCAGTTCTTC. The chain carries TRBV28 and TRBJ2-1; 8 nucleotides align to TRBD2. The junction had 10 bases not matched to a gene; V was cut back by 5 bases and J by 4 bases. This CDR3 comprises 16 residues. CDR1 and CDR2 (germline): MDHEN, SYDVKM.